This TCR beta chain emerged from a study of early T cells in non-severe SARS-CoV-2 infection. This clonotype was seen only a few times. TCRdb used MiXCR to reprocess the 5' RACE reads, holding one entry per CDR3 protein. The table records over 50,000 distinct CDR3 sequences, 10% to 14% of them present only once. Germline loops: CDR1 MNHEY, CDR2 SVGEGT. The CDR3 has 13 amino acids. The V end lost 8 bases, the J end lost 0 bases, and 11 bases lay between the germline ends. What was sequenced was whole blood. The J gene is TRBJ2-7, the V gene TRBV6-2 or TRBV6-3; D assignment may be TRBD1 or TRBD2 (5 bases each). The receptor comes from an adult who was a healthcare worker with PCR-confirmed SARS-CoV-2 infection or an uninfected control (not recorded which). The CDR3 DNA reads TGTGCCAGCGCGTACGGGACCTCCTACGAGCAGTACTTC. Residues: CASAYGTSYEQYF.